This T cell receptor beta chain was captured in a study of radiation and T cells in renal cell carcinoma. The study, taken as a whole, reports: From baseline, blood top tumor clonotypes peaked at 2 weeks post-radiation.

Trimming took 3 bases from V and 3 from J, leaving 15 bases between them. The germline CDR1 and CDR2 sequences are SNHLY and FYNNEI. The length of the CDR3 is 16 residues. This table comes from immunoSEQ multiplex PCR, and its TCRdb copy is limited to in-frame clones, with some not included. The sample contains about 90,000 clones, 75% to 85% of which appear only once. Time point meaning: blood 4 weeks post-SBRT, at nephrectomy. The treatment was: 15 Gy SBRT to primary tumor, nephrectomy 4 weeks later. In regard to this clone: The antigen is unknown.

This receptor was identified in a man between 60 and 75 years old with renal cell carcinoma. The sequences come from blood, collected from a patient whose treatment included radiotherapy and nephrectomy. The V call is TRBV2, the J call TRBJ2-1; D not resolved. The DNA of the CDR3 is TGTGCCAGCAGTGACCCGGCCGACGGTATCTACAATGAGCAGTTCTTC. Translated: CASSDPADGIYNEQFF. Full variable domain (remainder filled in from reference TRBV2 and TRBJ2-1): EPEVTQTPSHQVTQMGQEVILRCVPISNHLYFYWYRQILGQKVEFLVSFYNNEISEKSEIFDDQFSVERPDGSNFTLKIRSTKLEDSAMYFCASSDPADGIYNEQFFGPGTRLTVL.